Below are 12 T cell receptor beta chains sequenced from a single sample in a study of blood T cell repertoires in COVID-19. Sequencing was performed with immunoSEQ multiplex PCR; in TCRdb, only in-frame clones are kept and a portion is missing. Among more than 200,000 clones listed, 65% to 85% were seen once. The sample taken for sequencing was PBMCs or T cells enriched from blood (not recorded which). The source of these receptors is a young man with acute COVID-19.

The V gene is TRBV12-3 or TRBV12-4, the J gene TRBJ1-5; perhaps TRBD1 as D (5 bases). V gave up 5 bases and J gave up 6 bases, with 11 bases separating them. This CDR3 region has 13 residues. CDR3: CASSGGVGQPQHF. The CDR3 coding sequence is TGTGCCAGCAGTGGGGGGGTGGGTCAGCCCCAGCATTTT.

A note on this clone: One junction end does not reproduce the germline sequence, and a read error may be involved. This sequence joins TRBV6-5 and TRBJ2-5; possibly TRBD2 for D (5 bases). This CDR3 spans 11 amino acids. CDR1 is MNHEY, CDR2 SVGAGI, per germline. The CDR3 nucleotides read TGTGCCAGCAGTTATTCGGAGGCCCACTACTTC. It translates to CASSYSEAHYF.

The V gene is TRBV7-3, the J gene TRBJ2-5; 7 bases fit TRBD2. This CDR3 spans 13 amino acids. V was clipped by 4 bases and J by 5 bases; unmatched bases: 4. Germline V CDR1 and CDR2: SGHTA, FQGTGA. CDR3 nucleotides: TGTGCCAGCAGCTCAGCGGGGTATGAGACCCAGTACTTC. Translated, it gives CASSSAGYETQYF.

The CDR3 loop is CASSLGPSPSTDTQYF. In DNA form, the CDR3 reads TGTGCCAGCAGCTTGGGCCCCAGTCCTAGCACAGATACGCAGTATTTT. The chain is built from TRBV5-4 and TRBJ2-3; D call uncertain. CDR1 SGHNT and CDR2 YYREEE come from the germline V gene (reference sequence). The germline V and J ends were trimmed by 0 bases and 0 bases, with 11 bases remaining between them. CDR3 length: 16 residues.

V gene TRBV15 combines with J gene TRBJ2-3; D is perhaps TRBD2 (5 bases). CDR1 is LNHNV, CDR2 YYDKDF, per germline (reference sequence). The CDR3 sequence is 14 residues long. The germline V and J ends were trimmed by 1 base and 3 bases, with 8 bases remaining between them. CDR3 DNA: TGTGCCACCAGCAGAGTAGCGTTAACAGATACGCAGTATTTT. This encodes CATSRVALTDTQYF. Based on the CDR3 plus reference TRBV15 and TRBJ2-3, the full variable domain is DAMVIQNPRYQVTQFGKPVTLSCSQTLNHNVMYWYQQKSSQAPKLLFHYYDKDFNNEADTPDNFQSRRPNTSFCFLDIRSPGLGDTAMYLCATSRVALTDTQYFGPGTRLTVL.

This sequence joins TRBV10-2 and TRBJ1-3; D possibly corresponds to TRBD1 (6 bases). Germline V gene data show CDR1 as WSHSY and CDR2 as SAAADI. V was clipped by 8 bases and J by 3 bases, with 17 bases between them. This CDR3 is 15 amino acids long. CDR3 protein: CASADSSWVGNTIYF. The CDR3 DNA sequence: TGCGCCAGCGCGGACAGCTCTTGGGTTGGAAACACCATATATTTT.

The rearrangement links TRBV3-1 (or the pseudogene TRBV3-2) to TRBJ1-1; TRBD1 might be the D (6 bases). CDR1 and CDR2 (germline): LGHDT, YNNKEL (reference sequence). V lost 1 base and J lost 0, with 9 bases in between. This CDR3 spans 15 amino acids. In nucleotides, the CDR3 is TGTGCCAGCAGCCAAGGAGGGGGACTGAACACTGAAGCTTTCTTT. It translates to CASSQGGGLNTEAFF.

The chain employs TRBV5-5 and TRBJ2-3; TRBD1 agrees at 9 bases. V trimming: 0 bases; J trimming: 3 bases; junction bases outside the gene matches: 5. The germline CDR1 and CDR2 sequences are SGHKS and YYEKEE (reference sequence). The CDR3 sequence is 16 residues long. CDR3 nucleotide sequence: TGTGCCAGCAGCTTGGAAGCCGGGACAGGGACAGATACGCAGTATTTT. This gives the protein CASSLEAGTGTDTQYF. The variable domain in full, completed from reference TRBV5-5 and TRBJ2-3, reads DAGVTQSPTHLIKTRGQQVTLRCSPISGHKSVSWYQQVLGQGPQFIFQYYEKEERGRGNFPDRFSARQFPNYSSELNVNALLLGDSALYLCASSLEAGTGTDTQYFGPGTRLTVL.

The J gene is TRBJ2-5, the V gene TRBV5-5; 9 nucleotides line up with TRBD1. Germline loops: CDR1 SGHKS, CDR2 YYEKEE (reference sequence). The CDR3 sequence is 18 residues long. The V gene end was trimmed by 6 bases and the J gene end by 1 base; junction bases not matched to a gene: 16. CDR3 region: CASKRVLGDRVIQETQYF. CDR3 nucleotide sequence: TGTGCCAGCAAAAGGGTGTTGGGGGACAGGGTGATCCAAGAGACCCAGTACTTC.

The gene calls are TRBV14 and TRBJ2-1; 8 positions match TRBD2. The CDR3 is 17 residues long. The J segment lost 2 bases and the V segment lost 2 bases, leaving 8 bases of the junction unmatched. Germline-derived CDR1 and CDR2 are SGHDN and FVKESK. As DNA, the CDR3 is TGTGCCAGCAGCCAACCCCTAACGGGGGGGCCCTACAATGAGCAGTTCTTC. Protein product: CASSQPLTGGPYNEQFF. Full variable domain (outside the CDR3, taken from reference TRBV14 and TRBJ2-1): EAGVTQFPSHSVIEKGQTVTLRCDPISGHDNLYWYRRVMGKEIKFLLHFVKESKQDESGMPNNRFLAERTGGTYSTLKVQPAELEDSGVYFCASSQPLTGGPYNEQFFGPGTRLTVL.

In this sample, this clone turned up once. V usage is TRBV10-3 and J usage is TRBJ2-7; 7 nucleotides align to TRBD1. Germline-derived CDR1 and CDR2 are ENHRY and SYGVKD. The length of the CDR3 is 13 residues. The J segment lost 1 base and the V segment lost 6 bases, leaving 3 bases of the junction unmatched. The CDR3 DNA sequence: TGTGCCATCAGAGGGGGACAGTCCTACGAGCAGTACTTC. This codes for CAIRGGQSYEQYF.

The rearrangement uses TRBV6-5 and TRBJ1-2; 8 nucleotides agree with TRBD1. After removal of 6 bases from V and 3 bases from J, the junction contained 3 bases not matched to a gene. This CDR3 spans 13 amino acids. Germline-derived CDR1 and CDR2 are MNHEY and SVGAGI. CDR3 nucleotides: TGTGCCAGCAGCCCGGACAGGGACTATGGCTACACCTTC. Protein: CASSPDRDYGYTF.